This is a list of T cell receptor beta chains from one sample in a study of blood T cell repertoires in COVID-19. Generated by immunoSEQ multiplex PCR, the TCRdb table keeps only in-frame clones and is missing some. The repertoire holds roughly 500,000 clones, with 80% to 90% as singletons. Specimen: peripheral blood. The receptor source for this set is a human donor in a cohort sampled during active COVID-19. Each CDR3 is given with its conserved first and last residue. Each record gives: V gene, J gene, clone size, D gene, CDR3 protein, CDR3 DNA. A D gene is named only where the DNA matches it firmly. Size is omitted from some rows. Given values are once, few, many or a class for expanded clones.

v_call: TRBV20-1
j_call: TRBJ2-7
clone_size: few
d_call: -
cdr3_aa: CSGVGGSKQYF
cdr3_nt: TGCAGTGGAGTGGGAGGATCCAAGCAGTACTTC

v_call: TRBV6-5
j_call: TRBJ1-2
clone_size: -
d_call: -
cdr3_aa: CAIRQQILYGYTF
cdr3_nt: TGTGCCATCCGACAGCAAATTCTCTATGGCTACACCTTC

v_call: TRBV20-1
j_call: TRBJ2-7
clone_size: -
d_call: -
cdr3_aa: CSARAAYEQYF
cdr3_nt: TGCAGTGCTAGAGCCGCCTACGAGCAGTACTTC

v_call: TRBV5-5
j_call: TRBJ1-1
clone_size: -
d_call: -
cdr3_aa: CASSLAAGMRNTEAFF
cdr3_nt: TGTGCCAGCAGCTTGGCCGCGGGGATGCGGAACACTGAAGCTTTCTTT

v_call: TRBV27
j_call: TRBJ1-1
clone_size: -
d_call: TRBD1
cdr3_aa: CASSTGGGRTEAFF
cdr3_nt: TGTGCCAGCAGTACAGGGGGCGGGAGGACTGAAGCTTTCTTT

v_call: TRBV6-5
j_call: TRBJ2-1
clone_size: -
d_call: -
cdr3_aa: CASSPLRGYYNEQFF
cdr3_nt: TGTGCCAGCAGTCCTCTACGGGGATACTACAATGAGCAGTTCTTC

v_call: TRBV19
j_call: TRBJ2-2
clone_size: -
d_call: TRBD1
cdr3_aa: CASSRGTGDTGELFF
cdr3_nt: TGTGCCAGTAGTCGAGGGACAGGAGACACCGGGGAGCTGTTTTTT

v_call: TRBV4-1
j_call: TRBJ1-2
clone_size: -
d_call: TRBD1
cdr3_aa: CASSQDRTGVGGYTF
cdr3_nt: TGCGCCAGCAGCCAAGATCGGACAGGGGTAGGCGGCTACACCTTC

v_call: TRBV11-2
j_call: TRBJ2-3
clone_size: few
d_call: -
cdr3_aa: CASRRPGLSTDTQYF
cdr3_nt: TGTGCCAGCAGGCGTCCGGGACTCAGCACAGATACGCAGTATTTT

v_call: TRBV14
j_call: TRBJ2-7
clone_size: -
d_call: TRBD1
cdr3_aa: CASSAGTGGREQYF
cdr3_nt: TGTGCCAGCAGCGCCGGGACAGGGGGCCGCGAGCAGTACTTC

v_call: TRBV27
j_call: TRBJ1-2
clone_size: -
d_call: TRBD1
cdr3_aa: CASSTGQWGDGYTF
cdr3_nt: TGTGCCAGCAGCACGGGACAGTGGGGGGATGGCTACACCTTC

v_call: TRBV28
j_call: TRBJ2-4
clone_size: -
d_call: TRBD1
cdr3_aa: CASRLSGTGGQNIQYF
cdr3_nt: TGTGCCAGCAGATTATCCGGGACAGGGGGCCAAAACATTCAGTACTTC

v_call: TRBV5-8
j_call: TRBJ2-4
clone_size: -
d_call: TRBD2
cdr3_aa: CASITGRENVGIQYF
cdr3_nt: TGTGCCAGCATCACCGGGCGGGAGAATGTGGGCATTCAGTACTTC

v_call: TRBV6-5
j_call: TRBJ1-4
clone_size: -
d_call: TRBD1
cdr3_aa: CASSRTGGPKKLFF
cdr3_nt: TGTGCCAGCAGTCGGACAGGGGGCCCCAAAAAACTGTTTTTT

v_call: TRBV28
j_call: TRBJ2-5
clone_size: -
d_call: -
cdr3_aa: CASSFEGRTQYF
cdr3_nt: TGTGCCAGCAGTTTTGAGGGCAGGACCCAGTACTTC

v_call: TRBV7-3
j_call: TRBJ2-7
clone_size: -
d_call: TRBD1
cdr3_aa: CASSLSRAGQGKIYF
cdr3_nt: TGTGCCAGCAGCTTAAGTAGGGCGGGACAGGGAAAAATTTACTTC

v_call: TRBV5-1
j_call: TRBJ2-7
clone_size: -
d_call: -
cdr3_aa: CASSPAGWSYEQYF
cdr3_nt: TGCGCCAGCTCCCCCGCGGGATGGTCCTACGAGCAGTACTTC

v_call: TRBV30
j_call: TRBJ2-7
clone_size: -
d_call: -
cdr3_aa: CGGADDHEQYF
cdr3_nt: TGTGGCGGGGCGGACGACCACGAGCAGTACTTC

v_call: TRBV7-8
j_call: TRBJ1-2
clone_size: -
d_call: -
cdr3_aa: CASSSELGRENYGYTF
cdr3_nt: TGTGCCAGCAGCTCCGAGTTGGGCAGGGAAAACTATGGCTACACCTTC